Detailed here is one T cell receptor (beta chain). Its antigen is undetermined. Germline V lookup: CDR1 MGHRA, CDR2 YSYEKL. With 4 bases clipped from V and 7 bases from J, the junction kept 6 bases outside the gene matches. The CDR3 length is 16 residues. These data are taken from a study of cytomegalovirus exposure and HLA in healthy donors. Whole-study findings and limits: Presence/absence analyses rested on an assumption that sequencing depth was roughly uniform across donors. The authors judged a highly shared variant cluster likely a sequencing artifact.

PCR used 60 Vbeta primers and 13 Jbeta primers. Data came from immunoSEQ multiplex PCR; TCRdb stores just in-frame clones and leaves some out. In the table there are around 130,000 clones, around 78% of which are singletons. The rearrangement links TRBV4-1 to TRBJ2-2; 13 bases fit TRBD2. The source material was PBMCs. The source of this sequence is a woman aged 40 to 50 in good health and CMV-seronegative. Here the CDR3 DNA reads TGCGCCAGCAGCCCCGGACTAGCGGGAGTGGGCGGGGAGCTGTTTTTT. Its protein product is CASSPGLAGVGGELFF.